Sequencing of this TCR beta chain was carried out in a study of human T cells and chemical hapten exposure. Study outcomes and limitations: DPC sensitization produced no change in TCRs with frequency above 1 in 1000.

Time point in this sample: patch test 3, about 24 weeks after DPC sensitization. Specified treatment: therapeutic diphenylcyclopropenone sensitization with weekly scalp DPC. In the library, unique molecular identifiers were attached to individual cDNA molecules. Via MiXCR, TCRdb re-called the RACE reads, giving one row per CDR3 protein. The sample holds 180,000 or so distinct CDR3 sequences, around 23% seen once. The CDR3 has 15 amino acids. Trimming at V came to 2 bases and at J to 8 bases, leaving 5 bases not matched to a gene. Germline V lookup: CDR1 SGHTA, CDR2 FQGNSA. This clonotype turned up a few times. Its antigen remains unknown.

The TCR comes from a woman aged 40 to 50 with alopecia areata. Some clones in this sample may be carry-over from other donors' samples. This chain connects TRBV7-2 to TRBJ2-1, with TRBD2 matching 11 bases. The material sequenced was whole blood, taken in connection with sensitization to the hapten diphenylcyclopropenone (DPC). The CDR3 loop is CASSLTSGSFHEQFF. CDR3 nucleotides: TGTGCCAGCAGCTTAACTAGCGGGAGTTTCCATGAGCAGTTCTTC.